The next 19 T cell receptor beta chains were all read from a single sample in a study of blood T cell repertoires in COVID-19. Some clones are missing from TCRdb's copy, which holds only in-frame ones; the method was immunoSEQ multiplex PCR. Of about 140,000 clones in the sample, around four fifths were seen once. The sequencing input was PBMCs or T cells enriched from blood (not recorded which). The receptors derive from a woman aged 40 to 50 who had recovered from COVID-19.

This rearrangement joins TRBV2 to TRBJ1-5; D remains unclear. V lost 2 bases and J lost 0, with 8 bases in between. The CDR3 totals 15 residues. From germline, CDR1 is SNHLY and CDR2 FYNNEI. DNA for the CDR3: TGTGCCAGCAGTGAACGAGGGAATAGCAATCAGCCCCAGCATTTT. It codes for CASSERGNSNQPQHF.

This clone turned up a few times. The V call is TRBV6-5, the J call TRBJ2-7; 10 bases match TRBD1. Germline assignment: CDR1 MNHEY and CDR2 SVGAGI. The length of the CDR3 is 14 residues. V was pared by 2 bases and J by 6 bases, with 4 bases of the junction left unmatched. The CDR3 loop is CASSYGDRGSEQYF. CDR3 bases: TGTGCCAGCAGTTACGGGGACAGGGGATCCGAGCAGTACTTC.

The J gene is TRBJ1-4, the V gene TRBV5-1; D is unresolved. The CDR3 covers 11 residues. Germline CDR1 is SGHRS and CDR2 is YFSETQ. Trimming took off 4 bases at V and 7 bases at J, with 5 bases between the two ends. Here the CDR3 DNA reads TGCGCCAGCAGCCGGGGTGAAAAACTGTTTTTT. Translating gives CASSRGEKLFF.

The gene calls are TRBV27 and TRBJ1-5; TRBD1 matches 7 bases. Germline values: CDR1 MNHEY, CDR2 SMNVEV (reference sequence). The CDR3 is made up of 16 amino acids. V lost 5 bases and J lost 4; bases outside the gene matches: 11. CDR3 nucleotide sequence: TGTGCCAGCAGTCCCCGTCCGGGACAGAGGAATCAGCCCCAGCATTTT. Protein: CASSPRPGQRNQPQHF.

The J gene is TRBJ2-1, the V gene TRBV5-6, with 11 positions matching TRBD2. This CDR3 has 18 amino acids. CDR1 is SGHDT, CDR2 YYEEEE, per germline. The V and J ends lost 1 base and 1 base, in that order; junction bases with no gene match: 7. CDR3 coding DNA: TGTGCCAGCAGCTTGACTACTAGCGGGAGAATTTCCTACAATGAGCAGTTCTTC. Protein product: CASSLTTSGRISYNEQFF.

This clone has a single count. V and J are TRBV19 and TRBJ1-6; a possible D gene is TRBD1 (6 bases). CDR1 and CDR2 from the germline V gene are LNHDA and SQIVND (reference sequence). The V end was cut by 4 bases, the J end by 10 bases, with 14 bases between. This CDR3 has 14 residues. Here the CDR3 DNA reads TGTGCCAGTAGTACTACAGGGAAAGGGTCACCCCTCCACTTT. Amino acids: CASSTTGKGSPLHF.

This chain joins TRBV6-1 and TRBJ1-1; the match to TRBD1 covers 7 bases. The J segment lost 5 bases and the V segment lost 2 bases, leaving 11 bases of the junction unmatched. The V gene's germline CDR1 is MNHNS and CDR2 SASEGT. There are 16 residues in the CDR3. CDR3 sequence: CASSERLSRGRTEAFF. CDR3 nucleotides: TGTGCCAGCAGTGAACGGCTCTCCAGGGGGAGGACTGAAGCTTTCTTT.

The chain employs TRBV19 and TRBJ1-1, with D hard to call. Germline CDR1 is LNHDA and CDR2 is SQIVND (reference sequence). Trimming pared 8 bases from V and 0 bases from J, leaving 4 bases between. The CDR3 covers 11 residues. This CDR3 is CASHLNTEAFF. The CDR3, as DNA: TGTGCCAGTCATTTGAACACTGAAGCTTTCTTT.

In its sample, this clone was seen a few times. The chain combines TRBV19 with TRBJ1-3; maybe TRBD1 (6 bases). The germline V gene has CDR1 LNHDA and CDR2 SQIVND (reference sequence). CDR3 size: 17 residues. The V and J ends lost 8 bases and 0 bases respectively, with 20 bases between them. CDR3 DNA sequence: TGTGCCAGTTGGGCACAGGGTACCTCTCTCTCTGGAAACACCATATATTTT. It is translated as CASWAQGTSLSGNTIYF.

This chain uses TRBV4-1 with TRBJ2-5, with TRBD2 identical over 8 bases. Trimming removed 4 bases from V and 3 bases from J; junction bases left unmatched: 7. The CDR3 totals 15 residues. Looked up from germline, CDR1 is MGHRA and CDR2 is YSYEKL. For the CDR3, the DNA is TGCGCCAGCAGCCGATCAAGCGGGGGTAAAGAGACCCAGTACTTC. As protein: CASSRSSGGKETQYF.

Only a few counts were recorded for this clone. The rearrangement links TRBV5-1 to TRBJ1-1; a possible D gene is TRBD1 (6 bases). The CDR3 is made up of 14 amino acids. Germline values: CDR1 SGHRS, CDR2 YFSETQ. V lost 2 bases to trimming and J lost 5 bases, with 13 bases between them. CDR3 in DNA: TGCGCCAGCAGCTTCACAGGGTTTGGAACTGAAGCTTTCTTT. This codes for CASSFTGFGTEAFF.

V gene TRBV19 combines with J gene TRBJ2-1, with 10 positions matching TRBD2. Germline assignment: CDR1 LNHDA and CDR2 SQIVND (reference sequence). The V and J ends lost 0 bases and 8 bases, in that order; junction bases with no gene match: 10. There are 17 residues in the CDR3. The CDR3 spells CASSIELGSGRGDEQFF. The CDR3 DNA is TGTGCCAGTAGTATAGAGCTGGGAAGCGGGAGGGGAGATGAGCAGTTCTTC.

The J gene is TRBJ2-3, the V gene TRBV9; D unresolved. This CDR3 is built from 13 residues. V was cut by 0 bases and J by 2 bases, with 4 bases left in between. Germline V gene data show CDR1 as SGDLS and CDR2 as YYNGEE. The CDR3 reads CASSVGYTDTQYF. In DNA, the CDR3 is TGTGCCAGCAGCGTAGGCTACACAGATACGCAGTATTTT. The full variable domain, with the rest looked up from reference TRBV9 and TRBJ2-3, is DSGVTQTPKHLITATGQRVTLRCSPRSGDLSVYWYQQSLDQGLQFLIQYYNGEERAKGNILERFSAQQFPDLHSELNLSSLELGDSALYFCASSVGYTDTQYFGPGTRLTVL.

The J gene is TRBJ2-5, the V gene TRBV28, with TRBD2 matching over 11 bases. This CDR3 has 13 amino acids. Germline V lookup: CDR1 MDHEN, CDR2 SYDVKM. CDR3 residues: CATGLAGQETQYF. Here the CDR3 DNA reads TGTGCTACAGGACTAGCGGGCCAAGAGACCCAGTACTTC.

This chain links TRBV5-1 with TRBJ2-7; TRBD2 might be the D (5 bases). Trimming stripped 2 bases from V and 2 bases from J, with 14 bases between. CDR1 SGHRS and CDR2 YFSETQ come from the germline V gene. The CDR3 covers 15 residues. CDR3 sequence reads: CASSLGPGETYEQYF. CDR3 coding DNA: TGCGCCAGCAGCTTAGGGCCCGGGGAAACCTACGAGCAGTACTTC. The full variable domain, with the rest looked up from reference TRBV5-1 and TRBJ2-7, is KAGVTQTPRYLIKTRGQQVTLSCSPISGHRSVSWYQQTPGQGLQFLFEYFSETQRNKGNFPGRFSGRQFSNSRSEMNVSTLELGDSALYLCASSLGPGETYEQYFGPGTRLTVT.

CDR3 bases: TGTGCCACCAGCAAAGACAGGGGGCTAAGGACTGAAGCTTTCTTT. Its protein product is CATSKDRGLRTEAFF. This rearrangement joins TRBV15 to TRBJ1-1; 10 bases are shared with TRBD1. With V trimmed by 4 bases and J by 5 bases, 7 bases remained unmatched. CDR3 length: 15 residues. The germline V gene has CDR1 LNHNV and CDR2 YYDKDF (reference sequence).

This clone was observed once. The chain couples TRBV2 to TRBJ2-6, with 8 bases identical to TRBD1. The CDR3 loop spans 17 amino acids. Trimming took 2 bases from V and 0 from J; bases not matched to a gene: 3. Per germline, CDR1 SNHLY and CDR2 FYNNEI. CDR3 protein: CASSEQGAFSGANVLTF. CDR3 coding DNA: TGTGCCAGCAGTGAACAGGGGGCATTCTCTGGGGCCAACGTCCTGACTTTC.

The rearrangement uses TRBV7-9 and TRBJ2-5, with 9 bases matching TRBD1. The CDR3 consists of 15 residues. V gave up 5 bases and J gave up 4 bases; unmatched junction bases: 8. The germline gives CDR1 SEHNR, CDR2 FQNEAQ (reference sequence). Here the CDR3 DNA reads TGTGCCAGCAGCCATCGGACAGGGGTAGGAGAGACCCAGTACTTC. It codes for CASSHRTGVGETQYF.

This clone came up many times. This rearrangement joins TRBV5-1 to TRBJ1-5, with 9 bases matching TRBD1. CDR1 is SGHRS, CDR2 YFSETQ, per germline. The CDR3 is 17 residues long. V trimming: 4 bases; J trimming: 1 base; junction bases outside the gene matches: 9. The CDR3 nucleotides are TGCGCCAGCAGCCTAGACCGGGACAGGGTCAGCAATCAGCCCCAGCATTTT. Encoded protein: CASSLDRDRVSNQPQHF. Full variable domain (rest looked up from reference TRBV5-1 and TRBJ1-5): KAGVTQTPRYLIKTRGQQVTLSCSPISGHRSVSWYQQTPGQGLQFLFEYFSETQRNKGNFPGRFSGRQFSNSRSEMNVSTLELGDSALYLCASSLDRDRVSNQPQHFGDGTRLSIL.